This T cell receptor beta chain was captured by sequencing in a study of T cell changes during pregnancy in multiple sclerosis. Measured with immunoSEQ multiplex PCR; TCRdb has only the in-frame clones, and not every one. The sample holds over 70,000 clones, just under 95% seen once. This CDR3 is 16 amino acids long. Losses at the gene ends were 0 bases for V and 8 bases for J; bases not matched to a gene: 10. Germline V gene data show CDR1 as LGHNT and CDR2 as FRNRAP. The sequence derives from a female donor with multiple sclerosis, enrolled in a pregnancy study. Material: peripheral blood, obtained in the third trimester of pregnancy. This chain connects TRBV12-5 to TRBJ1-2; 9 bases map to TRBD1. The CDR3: CASGLVVDRGAKGYTF. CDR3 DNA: TGTGCTAGTGGTTTGGTAGTAGACAGGGGGGCGAAGGGCTACACCTTC.